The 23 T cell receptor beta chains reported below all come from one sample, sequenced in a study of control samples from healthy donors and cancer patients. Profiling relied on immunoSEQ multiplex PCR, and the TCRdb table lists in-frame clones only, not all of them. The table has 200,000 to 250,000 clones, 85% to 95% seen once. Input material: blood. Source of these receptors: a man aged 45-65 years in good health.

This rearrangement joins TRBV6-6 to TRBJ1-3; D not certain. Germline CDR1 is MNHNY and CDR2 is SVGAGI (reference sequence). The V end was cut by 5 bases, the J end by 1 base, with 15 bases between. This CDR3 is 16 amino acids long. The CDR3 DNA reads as TGTGCCAGCAGTCTCCGGACGGGAGCGTCTGGAAACACCATATATTTT. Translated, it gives CASSLRTGASGNTIYF.

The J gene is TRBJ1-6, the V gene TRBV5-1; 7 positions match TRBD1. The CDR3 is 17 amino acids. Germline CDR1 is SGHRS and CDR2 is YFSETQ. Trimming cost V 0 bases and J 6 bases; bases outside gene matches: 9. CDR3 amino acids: CASSLARDSESNSPLHF. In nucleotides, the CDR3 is TGCGCCAGCAGCTTGGCCAGGGACAGTGAGAGTAATTCACCCCTCCACTTT. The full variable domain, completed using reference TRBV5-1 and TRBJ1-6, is KAGVTQTPRYLIKTRGQQVTLSCSPISGHRSVSWYQQTPGQGLQFLFEYFSETQRNKGNFPGRFSGRQFSNSRSEMNVSTLELGDSALYLCASSLARDSESNSPLHFGNGTRLTVT.

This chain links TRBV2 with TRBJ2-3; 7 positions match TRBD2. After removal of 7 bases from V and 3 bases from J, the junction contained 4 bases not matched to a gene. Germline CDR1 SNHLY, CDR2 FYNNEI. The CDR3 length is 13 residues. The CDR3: CASMREGTDTQYF. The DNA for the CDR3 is TGTGCCAGCATGAGGGAGGGGACAGATACGCAGTATTTT.

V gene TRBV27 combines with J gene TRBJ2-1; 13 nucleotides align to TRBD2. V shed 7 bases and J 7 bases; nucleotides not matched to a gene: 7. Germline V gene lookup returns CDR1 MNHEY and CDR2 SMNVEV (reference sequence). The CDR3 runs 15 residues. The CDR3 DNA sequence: TGTGCCAGCAAAGGACTAGCGGGGGATTGGAATGAGCAGTTCTTC. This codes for CASKGLAGDWNEQFF.

CDR3 sequence reads: CASSLWTPNQPQHF. CDR3 bases: TGTGCCAGCAGCTTGTGGACACCTAATCAGCCCCAGCATTTT. The chain uses TRBV5-5 and TRBJ1-5; perhaps TRBD1 as D (5 bases). The germline gives CDR1 SGHKS, CDR2 YYEKEE (reference sequence). The CDR3 totals 14 residues. The V gene lost 1 base and the J gene lost 4 bases, with 9 bases spanning the gap.

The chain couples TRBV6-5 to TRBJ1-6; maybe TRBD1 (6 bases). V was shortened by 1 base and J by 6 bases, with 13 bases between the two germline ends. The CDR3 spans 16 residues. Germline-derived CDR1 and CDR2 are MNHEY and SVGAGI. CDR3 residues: CASSYLGQPTNSPLHF. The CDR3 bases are TGTGCCAGCAGTTACTTAGGACAGCCCACTAATTCACCCCTCCACTTT.

CDR3 DNA sequence: TGTGCCAGCAGCCAAGCCCCTCTTGTGACTGAAGCTTTCTTT. This codes for CASSQAPLVTEAFF. The chain has TRBV4-2 and TRBJ1-1; D is unresolved. Trimming removed 1 base at V and 5 bases at J, with 11 bases between. CDR1 and CDR2 from the germline V gene are LGHNA and YNFKEQ. This CDR3 has 14 residues.

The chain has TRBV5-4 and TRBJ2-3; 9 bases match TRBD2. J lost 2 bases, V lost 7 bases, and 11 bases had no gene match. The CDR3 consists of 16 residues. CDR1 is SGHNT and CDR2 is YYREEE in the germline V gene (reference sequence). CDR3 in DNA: TGTGCCAGCGCGTCGCAGCGGGGGGCGATCACAGATACGCAGTATTTT. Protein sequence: CASASQRGAITDTQYF.

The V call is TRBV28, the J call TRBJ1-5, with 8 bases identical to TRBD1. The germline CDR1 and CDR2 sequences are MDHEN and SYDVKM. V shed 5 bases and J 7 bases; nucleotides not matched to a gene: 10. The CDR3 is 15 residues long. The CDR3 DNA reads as TGTGCCAGCAGTGCCTCAACAGGGGGTAGGCAGCCCCAGCATTTT. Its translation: CASSASTGGRQPQHF. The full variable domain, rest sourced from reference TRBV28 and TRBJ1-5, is DVKVTQSSRYLVKRTGEKVFLECVQDMDHENMFWYRQDPGLGLRLIYFSYDVKMKEKGDIPEGYSVSREKKERFSLILESASTNQTSMYLCASSASTGGRQPQHFGDGTRLSIL.

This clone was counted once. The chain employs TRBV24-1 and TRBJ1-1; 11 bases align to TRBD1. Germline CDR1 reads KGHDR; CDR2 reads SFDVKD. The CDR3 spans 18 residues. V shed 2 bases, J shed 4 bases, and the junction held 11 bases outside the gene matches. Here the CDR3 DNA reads TGTGCCACCAGTGATTCCACCCGGACAGGGGGCGCGAGCACTGAAGCTTTCTTT. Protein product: CATSDSTRTGGASTEAFF.

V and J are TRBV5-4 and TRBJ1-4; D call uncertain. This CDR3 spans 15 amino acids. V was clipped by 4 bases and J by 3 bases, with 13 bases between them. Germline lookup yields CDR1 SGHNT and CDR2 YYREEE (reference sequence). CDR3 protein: CASSQRRDANEKLFF. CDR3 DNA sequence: TGTGCCAGCAGCCAAAGGAGGGATGCTAATGAAAAACTGTTTTTT.

The CDR3 sequence is CASSFYNEQFF. In DNA form, the CDR3 reads TGTGCCAGCAGCTTCTACAATGAGCAGTTCTTC. This chain connects TRBV7-2 to TRBJ2-1; D is unclear. Germline values: CDR1 SGHTA, CDR2 FQGNSA. The CDR3 has 11 residues. The V and J ends lost 3 bases and 3 bases respectively, with 0 bases between them. Full variable domain (missing parts from reference TRBV7-2 and TRBJ2-1): GAGVSQSPSNKVTEKGKDVELRCDPISGHTALYWYRQSLGQGLEFLIYFQGNSAPDKSGLPSDRFSAERTGGSVSTLTIQRTQQEDSAVYLCASSFYNEQFFGPGTRLTVL.

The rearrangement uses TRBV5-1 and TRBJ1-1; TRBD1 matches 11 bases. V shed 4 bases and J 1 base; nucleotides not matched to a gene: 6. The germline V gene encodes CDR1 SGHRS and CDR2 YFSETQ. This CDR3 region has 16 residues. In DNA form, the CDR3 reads TGCGCCAGCAGCCCCGGGACAGGGGGGAGGAACACTGAAGCTTTCTTT. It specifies CASSPGTGGRNTEAFF.

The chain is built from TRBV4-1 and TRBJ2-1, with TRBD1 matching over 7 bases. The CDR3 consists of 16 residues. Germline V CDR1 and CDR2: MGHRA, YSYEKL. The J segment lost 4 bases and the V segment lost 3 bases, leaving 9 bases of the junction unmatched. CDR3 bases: TGCGCCAGCAGCCATAGTGGCAGGGGGTCATACAATGAGCAGTTCTTC. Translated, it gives CASSHSGRGSYNEQFF.

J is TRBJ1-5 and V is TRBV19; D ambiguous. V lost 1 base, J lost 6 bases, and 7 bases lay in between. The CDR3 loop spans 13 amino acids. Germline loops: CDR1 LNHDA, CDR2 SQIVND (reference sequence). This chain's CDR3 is CASSIGKGQPQHF. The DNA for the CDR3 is TGTGCCAGTAGTATAGGTAAAGGTCAGCCCCAGCATTTT.

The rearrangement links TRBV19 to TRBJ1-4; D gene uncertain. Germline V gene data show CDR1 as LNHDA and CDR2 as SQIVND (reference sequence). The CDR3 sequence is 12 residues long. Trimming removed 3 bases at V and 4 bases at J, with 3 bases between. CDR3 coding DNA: TGTGCCAGTAGTATCAGTAATGAAAAACTGTTTTTT. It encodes CASSISNEKLFF.

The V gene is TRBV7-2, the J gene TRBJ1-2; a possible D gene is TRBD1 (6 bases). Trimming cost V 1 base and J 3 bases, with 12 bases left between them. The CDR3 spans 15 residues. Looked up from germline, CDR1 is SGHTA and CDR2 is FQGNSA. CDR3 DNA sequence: TGTGCCAGCAGCTTAGTTCACGGGGGCGACTATGGCTACACCTTC. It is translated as CASSLVHGGDYGYTF.

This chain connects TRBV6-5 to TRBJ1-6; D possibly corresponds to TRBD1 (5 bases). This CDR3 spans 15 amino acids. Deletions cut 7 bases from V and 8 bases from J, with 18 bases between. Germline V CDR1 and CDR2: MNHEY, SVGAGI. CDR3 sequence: CASNIGRGGDSPLHF. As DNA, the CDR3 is TGTGCCAGCAATATCGGAAGGGGTGGTGATTCACCCCTCCACTTT.

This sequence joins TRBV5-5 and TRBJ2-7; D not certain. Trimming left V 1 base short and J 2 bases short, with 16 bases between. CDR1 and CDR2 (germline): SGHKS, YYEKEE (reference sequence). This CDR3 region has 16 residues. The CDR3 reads CASSLPQNLRPYEQYF. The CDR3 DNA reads TGTGCCAGCAGCTTGCCACAAAATTTGAGACCCTACGAGCAGTACTTC.

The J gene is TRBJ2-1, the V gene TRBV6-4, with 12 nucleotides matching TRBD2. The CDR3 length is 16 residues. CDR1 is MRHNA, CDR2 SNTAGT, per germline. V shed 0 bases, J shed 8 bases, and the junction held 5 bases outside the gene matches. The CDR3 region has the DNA TGTGCCAGCAGTGACTCATCTAGCGGGGGGGGGGATGAGCAGTTCTTC. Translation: CASSDSSSGGGDEQFF.

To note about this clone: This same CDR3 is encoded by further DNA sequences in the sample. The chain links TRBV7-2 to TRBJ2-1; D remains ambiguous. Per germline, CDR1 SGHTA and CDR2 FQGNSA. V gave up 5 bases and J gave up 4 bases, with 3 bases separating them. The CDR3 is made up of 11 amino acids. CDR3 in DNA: TGTGCCAGCAGCGTGTACAATGAGCAGTTCTTC. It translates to CASSVYNEQFF.

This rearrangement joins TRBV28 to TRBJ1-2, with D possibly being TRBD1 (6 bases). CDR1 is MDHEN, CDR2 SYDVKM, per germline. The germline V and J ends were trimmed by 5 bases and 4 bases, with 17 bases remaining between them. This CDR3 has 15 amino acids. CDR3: CASSPGAGHIYGYTF. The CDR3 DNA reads TGTGCCAGCAGTCCGGGGGCGGGACACATCTATGGCTACACCTTC.

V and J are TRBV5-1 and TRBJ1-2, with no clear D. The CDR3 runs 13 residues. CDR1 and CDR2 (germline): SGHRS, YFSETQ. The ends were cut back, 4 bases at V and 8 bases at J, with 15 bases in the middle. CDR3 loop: CASSLVAAGGYTF. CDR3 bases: TGCGCCAGCAGCCTCGTGGCGGCCGGCGGCTACACCTTC.